Listed here is a single T cell receptor beta chain. A J-beta primer mix and a sample-barcoded 5' primer were used in a second PCR of roughly 6 to 11 cycles. TCRdb independently ran MiXCR on the 5' RACE reads; one entry per CDR3 protein. The sample lists hundreds of thousands of distinct CDR3 sequences; about half were seen once. The data stem from a study of blood T cells in healthy people across ages. This CDR3 comprises 14 residues. V lost 6 bases, J lost 5 bases, and 9 bases stayed unmatched. Germline CDR1 and CDR2: DFQATT and SNEGSKA (reference sequence). The source is a man of 80 years or more in good health. The genes are TRBV20-1 and TRBJ2-5; 10 nucleotides agree with TRBD1. The sample taken for sequencing was blood. CDR3 DNA sequence: TGCAGTGCCACCGGGACAGGGGCTTCGGAGACCCAGTACTTC. This gives the protein CSATGTGASETQYF.